This section outlines one TCR beta chain sequence together with its context. This clone is identified as medium-sized (0.01 to 0.1%). Which antigen it targets is not known. Nothing much larger sits one base from this clone, and base qualities are not available. The data belong to a study of CD4+ T cells in melanoma (dated by TCRdb to 2022 to 2024). Regarding the research as a whole: The study examined neoantigen-specific CD4+ T cells in human melanoma. What the authors observed across the whole study: The report described a correlation between neoantigen-specific CD4+ T cells and the function of CD8+ T cells, macrophages and B cells. Neoantigen-specific CD4+ T cells in melanoma were reported to have a range of differentiation states.

The donors were melanoma patients. The library was produced with the immunoSEQ multiplex PCR assay. TCRdb obtained this table from immuneACCESS and retained in-frame rearrangements with V and J assigned. These tables miss some clones; where compared with another copy, unresolved V genes account for less than half of the shortfall, and the remainder is unexplained. In this sample the table shows some 10,000 clones, over 55% of which occur a single time. Jointly, the top ten make up about 13% of the sample. Input material: cells from a culture (not recorded whether cultured in vitro). The sequence derives from a human donor with melanoma.

This receptor has the CDR3 CASSATRTETQYF. The nucleotide sequence is TGTGCCAGCAGTGCTACTAGAACGGAGACCCAGTACTTC. The sequence links TRBV6-1 to TRBJ2-5; the best D guess is TRBD2, with 5 bases matching. Via the germline V gene, CDR1 is MNHNS and CDR2 SASEGT. Between the V and J ends, shortened by 4 bases and 5 bases respectively, the junction contains 11 bases. The CDR3 starts with the cysteine, ends with the phenylalanine, and has 13 residues. The read is trimmed to its CDR3 DNA, 39 bases read in frame from base 1.